These 18 T cell receptor beta chains originate from one sample sequenced in a study of T cells in Graves' hyperthyroidism and ophthalmopathy. Template material for amplifying TCR beta CDR3 regions consisted of RNA transcripts. The HTBI set primed first-round TCR CDR3 RT-PCR. MiXCR was run by TCRdb on the multiplex PCR reads, yielding one entry per CDR3 protein. Of about 480,000 distinct CDR3 sequences in the sample, around 14% are singletons; the top ten hold over 15%. The specimen sequenced was blood. Receptors originate from a young woman with Graves' hyperthyroidism.

This clonotype was observed many times. The chain carries TRBV11-2 and TRBJ2-1; D is unresolved. The CDR3 contains 12 residues. CDR1 is SGHAT and CDR2 is FQNNGV in the germline V gene. V gave up 5 bases and J gave up 9 bases, with 11 bases separating them. The CDR3 bases are TGTGCCAGCAGCCCCCCTTCGGGTGAGCAGTTCTTC. Its translation: CASSPPSGEQFF.

This clonotype was picked up many times. This chain uses TRBV20-1 with TRBJ2-3; D is unresolved. Germline-derived CDR1 and CDR2 are DFQATT and SNEGSKA (reference sequence). The CDR3 sequence is 13 residues long. Trimming cost V 0 bases and J 5 bases, with 9 bases left between them. The CDR3 nucleotides are TGCAGTGCTAGAGATCAGTTTGGAGATACGCAGTATTTT. It translates to CSARDQFGDTQYF.

The gene calls are TRBV5-1 and TRBJ2-3, with D perhaps being TRBD1 or TRBD2 (5 bases each). V gave up 6 bases and J gave up 1 base, with 15 bases separating them. The CDR3 has 15 residues. The germline V gene has CDR1 SGHRS and CDR2 YFSETQ. CDR3 residues: CASTLDGARTDTQYF. The CDR3 coding sequence is TGCGCCAGCACTCTAGACGGGGCCCGCACAGATACGCAGTATTTT.

This clonotype was detected many times. The chain has TRBV24-1 and TRBJ2-2; 9 bases are shared with TRBD1. The CDR3 covers 18 residues. From germline, CDR1 is KGHDR and CDR2 SFDVKD. The V and J ends lost 2 bases and 0 bases, in that order; junction bases with no gene match: 6. The CDR3 loop reads CATSDWKGQGTNTGELFF. The CDR3 region has the DNA TGTGCCACCAGTGATTGGAAGGGACAGGGCACGAACACCGGGGAGCTGTTTTTT.

This clonotype has a count of ten or more. The chain has TRBV7-8 and TRBJ2-7, with a possible D match to TRBD1 (6 bases). V was pared by 5 bases and J by 3 bases, with 14 bases between. Germline V gene lookup returns CDR1 SGHVS and CDR2 FQNEAQ. The CDR3 sequence is 14 residues long. In DNA, the CDR3 is TGTGCCAGCAGCAACCCGGGACAAATCTACGAGCAGTACGTC. Its protein is CASSNPGQIYEQYV.

The chain recombines TRBV28 with TRBJ2-1; D is tentatively TRBD1 or TRBD2 (5 bases each). Germline values: CDR1 MDHEN, CDR2 SYDVKM. The CDR3 has 17 residues. V shed 6 bases and J shed 2 bases, with 20 bases lying between them. CDR3 coding DNA: TGTGCCAGCAGAGGACCCCGGGACCCAAGCGCCTACAATGAGCAGTTCTTC. The encoded protein is CASRGPRDPSAYNEQFF.

This clonotype was found many times. The chain couples TRBV29-1 to TRBJ1-1; no reliable D call. The germline V and J ends were trimmed by 7 bases and 2 bases, with 11 bases remaining between them. Germline loops: CDR1 SQVTM, CDR2 ANQGSEA. CDR3 length: 12 amino acids. The CDR3 nucleotides are TGCAGCGGCGGCAGCCTTAACACTGAAGCTTTCTTT. It codes for CSGGSLNTEAFF.

This chain links TRBV19 with TRBJ2-6; D is undetermined. Trimming pared 2 bases from V and 0 bases from J, leaving 11 bases between. Germline V gene sequence: CDR1 LNHDA, CDR2 SQIVND (reference sequence). There are 17 residues in the CDR3. The CDR3: CASSILLRSSGANVLTF. The DNA of the CDR3 is TGTGCCAGTAGTATATTATTAAGGAGCTCTGGGGCCAACGTCCTGACTTTC.

There are a few counts of this clonotype. The V gene is TRBV24-1, the J gene TRBJ2-3; 7 bases match TRBD2. Germline CDR1 reads KGHDR; CDR2 reads SFDVKD. CDR3 length: 16 residues. V gave up 3 bases and J gave up 3 bases; unmatched junction bases: 8. The CDR3 region has the DNA TGTGCCACCAGTGATGGGGGGGGAGAGGAGACAGATACGCAGTATTTT. Its protein is CATSDGGGEETDTQYF.

This clonotype was seen a few times. The chain recombines TRBV30 with TRBJ1-5; no definite D call. Trimming pared 3 bases from V and 1 base from J, leaving 4 bases between. The CDR3 is made up of 12 amino acids. Germline V lookup: CDR1 GTSNPN, CDR2 SVGIG (reference sequence). The CDR3: CAWSYSNQPQHF. The CDR3 bases are TGTGCCTGGAGCTACAGCAATCAGCCCCAGCATTTT.

This clonotype has at least ten counts. The rearrangement joins TRBV19 to TRBJ1-2; D remains unclear. Germline-derived CDR1 and CDR2 are LNHDA and SQIVND (reference sequence). The ends were cut back, 1 base at V and 3 bases at J, with 9 bases in the middle. The CDR3 is 14 residues long. CDR3 nucleotides: TGTGCCAGTAGTATAGGTGGCACCCACTATGGCTACACCTTC. Encoded protein: CASSIGGTHYGYTF. Drawing the rest from reference TRBV19 and TRBJ1-2, the complete variable domain is DGGITQSPKYLFRKEGQNVTLSCEQNLNHDAMYWYRQDPGQGLRLIYYSQIVNDFQKGDIAEGYSVSREKKESFPLTVTSAQKNPTAFYLCASSIGGTHYGYTFGSGTRLTVV.

This clonotype showed up just a few times. This sequence joins TRBV20-1 and TRBJ2-1; D uncertain. The CDR3 has 12 amino acids. V lost 1 base, J lost 5 bases, and 6 bases lay in between. Germline CDR1 and CDR2: DFQATT and SNEGSKA (reference sequence). CDR3 in DNA: TGCAGTGCTAGAGTCCTAAACAATGAGCAGTTCTTC. The encoded protein is CSARVLNNEQFF.

This clonotype appeared many times. Compared with germline, one end of the junction differs, possibly owing to a read error. The rearrangement links TRBV6-2 or TRBV6-3 to TRBJ2-7, with 12 bases matching TRBD2. This CDR3 has 16 amino acids. The germline gives CDR1 MNHEY, CDR2 SVGEGT. The CDR3 coding sequence is TGTGCCAGCAGCTACTCTGCGACTAGCGGGGGCTACGAGCAGTACTTC. Protein: CASSYSATSGGYEQYF.

This chain connects TRBV5-5 to TRBJ2-3; 11 bases are a match to TRBD2. Germline assignment: CDR1 SGHKS and CDR2 YYEKEE (reference sequence). The CDR3 contains 14 residues. The V gene end was trimmed by 4 bases and the J gene end by 4 bases; junction bases not matched to a gene: 2. This chain's CDR3 is CASSIAGGPDTQYF. CDR3 nucleotide sequence: TGTGCCAGCAGCATAGCGGGGGGGCCAGATACGCAGTATTTT.

This clonotype was counted many times. The chain carries TRBV3-1 and TRBJ2-7, with TRBD2 identical over 10 bases. The CDR3 is 14 amino acids. The V segment lost 1 base and the J segment 6 bases; nucleotides outside the gene matches: 3. Germline CDR1 is LGHDT and CDR2 is YNNKEL (reference sequence). The CDR3 nucleotides read TGTGCCAGCAGCCAAGTCAGCGGGAGGGGCGAGCAGTACTTC. Its translation: CASSQVSGRGEQYF.

This clonotype was seen ten or more times. This chain uses TRBV6-2 or TRBV6-3 with TRBJ1-1, with a possible D match to TRBD1 (5 bases). The CDR3 length is 18 residues. V was shortened by 2 bases and J by 5 bases, with 24 bases between the two germline ends. Looked up from germline, CDR1 is MNHEY and CDR2 is SVGEGT. DNA for the CDR3: TGTGCCAGCAGTTACAATTATCAAGGGGCGCAGAGAGGGACTGAAGCTTTCTTT. Protein: CASSYNYQGAQRGTEAFF.

As to this clonotype: It may be a read error: a sequence one base away is much more abundant. The chain links TRBV7-2 to TRBJ2-1; 7 positions match TRBD1. The V gene's germline CDR1 is SGHTA and CDR2 FQGNSA. This CDR3 spans 14 amino acids. In DNA form, the CDR3 reads TGTGCCAGCAGCCTTTCGACAGGGAACAATGAGCGGTTCTTC. This codes for CASSLSTGNNERFF.

This clonotype has just a few counts. In nucleotides, the CDR3 is TGTGCCAGCATCGGACAGGGGTGGACCGGGGAGCTGTTTTTT. This codes for CASIGQGWTGELFF. This sequence joins TRBV12-3 or TRBV12-4 and TRBJ2-2; 9 nucleotides line up with TRBD1. This CDR3 has 14 residues. J lost 5 bases, V lost 7 bases, and 5 bases had no gene match.